This entry concerns a single TCR beta chain. The entry originates in a study of control samples from healthy donors and cancer patients. Assay used: immunoSEQ multiplex PCR; TCRdb lists only in-frame clones, some missing. The data contain just over 150,000 clones, nearly 95% of them singletons. The CDR3 sequence is 13 residues long. The germline gives CDR1 MGHRA, CDR2 YSYEKL. V lost 5 bases, J lost 8 bases, and 15 bases lay in between. Source material: blood. The chain is built from TRBV4-1 and TRBJ1-2; D is uncertain. The source is a man in his forties or fifties in good health. CDR3 amino acids: CASSSLGWSGYTF. The DNA of the CDR3 is TGCGCCAGCAGCTCACTGGGATGGTCCGGCTACACCTTC.